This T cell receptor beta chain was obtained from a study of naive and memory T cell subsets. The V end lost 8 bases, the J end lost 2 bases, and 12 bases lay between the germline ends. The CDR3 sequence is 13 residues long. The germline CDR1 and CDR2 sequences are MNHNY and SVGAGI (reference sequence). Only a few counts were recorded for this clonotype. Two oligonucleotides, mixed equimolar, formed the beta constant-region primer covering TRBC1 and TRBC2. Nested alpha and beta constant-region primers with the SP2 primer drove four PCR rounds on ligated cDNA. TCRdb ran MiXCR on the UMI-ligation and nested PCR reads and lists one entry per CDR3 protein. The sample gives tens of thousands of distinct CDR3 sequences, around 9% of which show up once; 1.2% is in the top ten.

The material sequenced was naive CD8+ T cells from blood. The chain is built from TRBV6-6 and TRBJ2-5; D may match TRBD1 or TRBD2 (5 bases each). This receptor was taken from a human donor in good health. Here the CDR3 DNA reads TGTGCCAGCGGGTCGGGGCAGCAAGAGACCCAGTACTTC. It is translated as CASGSGQQETQYF.